Presented here are 32 T cell receptor beta chains from one specimen sequenced in a study of blood T cell repertoires in COVID-19. Produced via immunoSEQ multiplex PCR; TCRdb's table is partial and in-frame only. The sample records 70,000 to 80,000 clones, 70% to 90% being singletons. Specimen: peripheral blood. All receptors come from a man aged 80 or over in a cohort sampled during active COVID-19.

In this sample, this clone turned up a few times. J is TRBJ1-5 and V is TRBV6-5, with D perhaps TRBD1 (5 bases). The CDR3 covers 13 residues. V was cut by 5 bases and J by 5 bases, with 10 bases left in between. Germline CDR1 and CDR2: MNHEY and SVGAGI. The CDR3 DNA is TGTGCCAGCAGTATCAGGGTGGATCAGCCCCAGCATTTT. Translated: CASSIRVDQPQHF.

Here the CDR3 reads CATGQGSETQYF. The DNA of the CDR3 is TGTGCCACCGGACAGGGGTCAGAGACCCAGTACTTC. This sequence joins TRBV24-1 and TRBJ2-5; 9 nucleotides line up with TRBD1. Germline V CDR1 and CDR2: KGHDR, SFDVKD. This CDR3 spans 12 amino acids. V lost 9 bases and J lost 4; bases outside the gene matches: 2.

The chain joins TRBV5-1 to TRBJ2-3; perhaps TRBD1 as D (6 bases). Looked up from germline, CDR1 is SGHRS and CDR2 is YFSETQ. V was cut by 5 bases and J by 3 bases, with 13 bases left in between. The CDR3 extends over 14 amino acids. CDR3 region: CASRSGQRTDTQYF. The DNA of the CDR3 is TGCGCCAGCAGGTCCGGACAGAGAACAGATACGCAGTATTTT.

This sequence joins TRBV12-3 or TRBV12-4 and TRBJ2-7; D perhaps matches TRBD2 (7 bases). V dropped 7 bases and J dropped 3 bases, with 10 bases sitting between them. This CDR3 is 12 amino acids long. The chain's CDR3 is CASTRGGYEQYF. The CDR3 region has the DNA TGTGCCAGCACGAGGGGGGGCTACGAGCAGTACTTC.

The chain employs TRBV5-3 and TRBJ1-1; the D gene is possibly TRBD1 (6 bases). TRBV5-3 is an ORF, and what it does is uncertain. The CDR3 loop spans 17 amino acids. Trimming stripped 0 bases from V and 1 base from J, with 16 bases between. The CDR3 DNA sequence: TGTGCCAGAAGCTTGGATGGGGGGGCAAGCCGGAACACTGAAGCTTTCTTT. It encodes CARSLDGGASRNTEAFF.

The J gene is TRBJ2-7, the V gene TRBV4-1, with TRBD2 matching over 13 bases. Trimming removed 4 bases from V and 2 bases from J; junction bases left unmatched: 2. Germline lookup yields CDR1 MGHRA and CDR2 YSYEKL. The CDR3 has 15 residues. The chain's CDR3 is CASSLTSGGAYEQYV. The CDR3, as DNA: TGCGCCAGCAGCCTCACTAGCGGGGGGGCCTACGAGCAGTACGTC.

The chain employs TRBV18 and TRBJ2-3; 9 bases fit TRBD1. This CDR3 has 16 amino acids. CDR1 KGHSH and CDR2 LQKENI come from the germline V gene. J was trimmed by 2 bases and V by 6 bases; bases with no gene match: 9. The CDR3 DNA is TGTGCCAGCTCGCAGGCGGACAGGGGAATCACAGATACGCAGTATTTT. This gives the protein CASSQADRGITDTQYF.

V usage is TRBV6-4 and J usage is TRBJ1-2; D possibly corresponds to TRBD1 (5 bases). The CDR3 is 12 amino acids. From germline, CDR1 is MRHNA and CDR2 SNTAGT. The ends were cut back, 4 bases at V and 8 bases at J, with 11 bases in the middle. The CDR3 reads CASSGAGKGYTF. CDR3 bases: TGTGCCAGCAGTGGGGCAGGGAAAGGCTACACCTTC.

This chain joins TRBV7-2 and TRBJ2-4; TRBD1 agrees at 8 bases. After removal of 2 bases from V and 7 bases from J, the junction contained 13 bases not matched to a gene. Per germline, CDR1 SGHTA and CDR2 FQGNSA. The CDR3 is 17 residues long. CDR3 in amino acids: CASSLTRDRPPGNIQYF. DNA for the CDR3: TGTGCCAGCAGCTTAACTAGGGACAGGCCCCCAGGGAACATTCAGTACTTC.

The rearrangement links TRBV10-3 to TRBJ2-5; D is perhaps TRBD2 (5 bases). The length of the CDR3 is 15 residues. From germline, CDR1 is ENHRY and CDR2 SYGVKD. V was pared by 2 bases and J by 3 bases, with 13 bases between. The CDR3 DNA sequence: TGTGCCATCAGTGAGCTCGGGAATTCGGAAGAGACCCAGTACTTC. Translating gives CAISELGNSEETQYF.

The gene calls are TRBV4-2 and TRBJ1-2, with 7 positions matching TRBD1. This CDR3 contains 16 residues. Germline values: CDR1 LGHNA, CDR2 YNFKEQ. Trimming took 1 base from V and 4 from J; bases not matched to a gene: 9. The DNA of the CDR3 is TGTGCCAGCAGCCAAGTCCGAAGGGGGCTAATCTATGGCTACACCTTC. This translates into CASSQVRRGLIYGYTF.

This sequence joins TRBV14 and TRBJ1-3, with 7 bases identical to TRBD1. The CDR3 has 17 residues. V dropped 0 bases and J dropped 0; count of bases not matched to a gene: 5. The germline gives CDR1 SGHDN, CDR2 FVKESK. The CDR3 loop is CASSQDRGTVSGNTIYF. CDR3 bases: TGTGCCAGCAGCCAAGATCGGGGGACAGTCTCTGGAAACACCATATATTTT. Filled out from reference TRBV14 and TRBJ1-3, the complete variable domain reads EAGVTQFPSHSVIEKGQTVTLRCDPISGHDNLYWYRRVMGKEIKFLLHFVKESKQDESGMPNNRFLAERTGGTYSTLKVQPAELEDSGVYFCASSQDRGTVSGNTIYFGEGSWLTVV.

The genes are TRBV29-1 and TRBJ1-1; perhaps TRBD1 as D (6 bases). The length of the CDR3 is 13 residues. Per germline, CDR1 SQVTM and CDR2 ANQGSEA. Trimming cost V 5 bases and J 0 bases, with 10 bases left between them. In DNA, the CDR3 is TGCAGCGTTAGGGGACAAATGAACACTGAAGCTTTCTTT. Translating it yields CSVRGQMNTEAFF.

The V gene is TRBV5-1, the J gene TRBJ2-5; 13 nucleotides agree with TRBD2. The CDR3 runs to 15 residues. V was pared by 2 bases and J by 10 bases, with 8 bases of the junction left unmatched. The V gene's germline CDR1 is SGHRS and CDR2 YFSETQ. The CDR3 DNA reads TGCGCCAGCAGCTTAGGGGGGACTAGCGGGGAAGTCCAGTACTTC. Translated, it gives CASSLGGTSGEVQYF.

This chain uses TRBV12-3 or TRBV12-4 with TRBJ2-1, with 7 bases that match TRBD2. The length of the CDR3 is 13 residues. The J segment lost 9 bases and the V segment lost 3 bases, leaving 5 bases of the junction unmatched. The CDR3 loop is CASSFAGRAEQFF. DNA of the CDR3: TGTGCCAGCAGTTTTGCGGGGAGGGCTGAGCAGTTCTTC.

V is TRBV6-1 and J is TRBJ1-2; TRBD1 might be the D (6 bases). V was shortened by 4 bases and J by 4 bases, with 22 bases between the two germline ends. The V gene's germline CDR1 is MNHNS and CDR2 SASEGT. This CDR3 has 17 residues. The CDR3 is CASSGGIRGTDRYGYTF. The CDR3 DNA follows: TGTGCCAGCAGTGGGGGGATCAGGGGTACCGACCGCTATGGCTACACCTTC.

The chain couples TRBV18 to TRBJ1-1; 10 positions agree with TRBD1. V dropped 6 bases and J dropped 6; count of bases not matched to a gene: 7. CDR1 and CDR2 from the germline V gene are KGHSH and LQKENI. The CDR3 runs 14 residues. CDR3 loop: CASSRGQGVPEAFF. CDR3 nucleotide sequence: TGTGCCAGCTCTCGAGGACAGGGGGTCCCTGAAGCTTTCTTT.

This clone was counted a few times. The chain joins TRBV5-1 to TRBJ2-3; a possible D gene is TRBD1 (5 bases). V shed 0 bases and J shed 0 bases, with 11 bases lying between them. Germline assignment: CDR1 SGHRS and CDR2 YFSETQ. The length of the CDR3 is 16 residues. Written as DNA, the CDR3 is TGCGCCAGCAGCTTGGGAACAGGCTCTAGCACAGATACGCAGTATTTT. Translated, it gives CASSLGTGSSTDTQYF.

This chain uses TRBV29-1 with TRBJ2-1; 7 bases are a match to TRBD1. The CDR3 runs 14 residues. Losses at the gene ends were 6 bases for V and 10 bases for J; bases not matched to a gene: 15. Germline V gene lookup returns CDR1 SQVTM and CDR2 ANQGSEA. The CDR3 loop reads CSVRPPGQQTEQFF. CDR3 sequence (DNA): TGCAGCGTACGGCCTCCGGGACAGCAAACAGAGCAGTTCTTC.

This clone was picked up one time. CDR3 residues: CASSLMGQVNTEAFF. As DNA, the CDR3 is TGTGCCAGCAGTTTGATGGGACAGGTGAACACTGAAGCTTTCTTT. V gene TRBV28 combines with J gene TRBJ1-1, with 8 bases lining up with TRBD1. The germline gives CDR1 MDHEN, CDR2 SYDVKM. The length of the CDR3 is 15 residues. V was pared by 3 bases and J by 0 bases, with 3 bases of the junction left unmatched. The full variable domain, its missing parts supplied by reference TRBV28 and TRBJ1-1, is DVKVTQSSRYLVKRTGEKVFLECVQDMDHENMFWYRQDPGLGLRLIYFSYDVKMKEKGDIPEGYSVSREKKERFSLILESASTNQTSMYLCASSLMGQVNTEAFFGQGTRLTVV.

V usage is TRBV18 and J usage is TRBJ2-3, with D tentatively TRBD1 (6 bases). Germline-derived CDR1 and CDR2 are KGHSH and LQKENI. Trimming shortened V by 5 bases and J by 9 bases, and 15 bases separated the two germline ends. The CDR3 length is 13 residues. In DNA form, the CDR3 reads TGTGCCAGCTCAGGTCAACAGGGAGACACGCAGTATTTT. Encoded protein: CASSGQQGDTQYF.

The chain has TRBV24-1 and TRBJ1-1, with TRBD1 as a possible D gene (5 bases). This CDR3 contains 13 residues. From germline, CDR1 is KGHDR and CDR2 SFDVKD. V was shortened by 8 bases and J by 2 bases, with 11 bases between the two germline ends. This chain's CDR3 is CATKRTTNTEAFF. CDR3 nucleotides: TGTGCCACCAAAAGGACAACTAACACTGAAGCTTTCTTT.

The rearrangement uses TRBV11-2 and TRBJ1-3, with D hard to call. Trimming pared 5 bases from V and 1 base from J, leaving 15 bases between. The CDR3 has 16 residues. The germline V gene encodes CDR1 SGHAT and CDR2 FQNNGV. The CDR3 DNA reads TGTGCCAGCAGCCTGAGCGGGGTAGTGTCTGGAAACACCATATATTTT. Translated, it gives CASSLSGVVSGNTIYF.

The chain uses TRBV28 and TRBJ2-5; D may be TRBD1 (6 bases). CDR3 length: 14 amino acids. V was clipped by 9 bases and J by 4 bases, with 18 bases between them. Germline V CDR1 and CDR2: MDHEN, SYDVKM. DNA of the CDR3: TGTGCCAGTTCAGGGGCAGATAGGAGAGAGACCCAGTACTTC. Translated: CASSGADRRETQYF. The full variable domain, with the rest looked up from reference TRBV28 and TRBJ2-5, is DVKVTQSSRYLVKRTGEKVFLECVQDMDHENMFWYRQDPGLGLRLIYFSYDVKMKEKGDIPEGYSVSREKKERFSLILESASTNQTSMYLCASSGADRRETQYFGPGTRLLVL.

V usage is TRBV3-1 (or the pseudogene TRBV3-2) and J usage is TRBJ1-5, with 7 bases identical to TRBD1. V was clipped by 3 bases and J by 0 bases; unmatched bases: 2. The CDR3 consists of 15 residues. The germline CDR1 and CDR2 sequences are LGHDT and YNNKEL (reference sequence). The CDR3 here is CASSQWTGSNQPQHF. DNA for the CDR3: TGTGCCAGCAGCCAGTGGACAGGTAGCAATCAGCCCCAGCATTTT.

The rearrangement links TRBV11-3 to TRBJ2-2, with a possible D match to TRBD2 (5 bases). V lost 5 bases, J lost 3 bases, and 16 bases lay in between. This CDR3 is built from 16 residues. Germline CDR1 SGHNT, CDR2 YENEEA. The CDR3 DNA sequence: TGTGCCAGCAGCCCTAGCCGGGGTTTGGACACCGGGGAGCTGTTTTTT. This codes for CASSPSRGLDTGELFF.

This clone is a singleton in its sample. This sequence joins TRBV5-1 and TRBJ2-2; D remains ambiguous. The V end lost 1 base, the J end lost 2 bases, and 9 bases lay between the germline ends. The germline V gene encodes CDR1 SGHRS and CDR2 YFSETQ. The CDR3 is made up of 15 amino acids. In DNA form, the CDR3 reads TGCGCCAGCAGCTTGAACGCGGCTAACACCGGGGAGCTGTTTTTT. Translating gives CASSLNAANTGELFF.

The gene calls are TRBV12-3 or TRBV12-4 and TRBJ2-7, with D hard to call. Trimming cost V 5 bases and J 2 bases, with 10 bases left between them. The CDR3 spans 13 residues. The CDR3 coding sequence is TGTGCCAGCAGTCCCCATTCCCCCTACGAGCAGTACTTC. Residues: CASSPHSPYEQYF.

The J gene is TRBJ1-1, the V gene TRBV9, with TRBD1 matching 8 bases. This CDR3 is built from 15 residues. CDR1 is SGDLS, CDR2 YYNGEE, per germline. V shed 4 bases and J 3 bases; nucleotides not matched to a gene: 8. CDR3 sequence reads: CASSLTQGVDTEAFF. CDR3 nucleotide sequence: TGTGCCAGCAGCCTAACACAGGGGGTCGACACTGAAGCTTTCTTT.

This chain links TRBV7-9 with TRBJ2-3; D perhaps matches TRBD1 (5 bases). In germline, CDR1 is SEHNR, CDR2 FQNEAQ (reference sequence). V was trimmed by 1 base and J by 6 bases, leaving 17 bases between them. This CDR3 spans 16 amino acids. This chain's CDR3 is CASSLGARGVPDTQYF. The CDR3 DNA reads as TGTGCCAGCAGCTTAGGGGCTAGGGGCGTTCCCGATACGCAGTATTTT.

The gene calls are TRBV27 and TRBJ2-1; 8 positions agree with TRBD2. The CDR3 loop spans 16 amino acids. Trimming at V came to 5 bases and at J to 7 bases, leaving 13 bases not matched to a gene. Germline CDR1 is MNHEY and CDR2 is SMNVEV (reference sequence). CDR3 DNA: TGTGCCAGCAGTCCGCTGAGCCTAGCGGGTTTAAATGAGCAGTTCTTC. It is translated as CASSPLSLAGLNEQFF.

The gene calls are TRBV18 and TRBJ2-3, with 9 bases lining up with TRBD1. There are 15 residues in the CDR3. Per the germline V gene, CDR1 is KGHSH and CDR2 is LQKENI. The trim removed 0 bases at V and 6 bases at J, leaving 4 bases unmatched. Written as DNA, the CDR3 is TGTGCCAGCTCACCACCGGGACAGGGCTCGGATACGCAGTATTTT. It encodes CASSPPGQGSDTQYF.